The clone carrying this T cell receptor (beta chain) was found a few times. Its antigen is unidentified. The DNA ends 3 residues before the CDR3 does, and the rest of the CDR3 is filled in from the germline J gene. The data were produced by immunoSEQ multiplex PCR, yet TCRdb's version contains in-frame clones alone and is incomplete. The sample gives tens of thousands of clones, none seen only once, and the top ten clones hold roughly 5.9%. The sample is drawn from a study of T cell clonality in common variable immunodeficiency. Whole-study findings and limits: Fewer deletions and N-nucleotide insertions were reportedly seen in common variable immunodeficiency TCR beta sequences.

The CDR3 sequence is 15 residues long. Trimming took 4 bases from V and 3 from J, leaving 17 bases between them. In germline, CDR1 is SGHNT, CDR2 YYREEE (reference sequence). The sequence came from a human donor with common variable immunodeficiency. Sequenced: peripheral blood mononuclear cells. This chain connects TRBV5-4 to TRBJ2-7, with a possible D match to TRBD1 (6 bases). The CDR3 here is CASSLVLGAVYEQYF. Partial CDR3 DNA: TGTGCCAGCAGCCTCGTTTTGGGGGCGGTCTACGAG.